The 17 T cell receptor beta chains below all came from one sample that was sequenced in a study of T cell responses to AZD1222 COVID-19 vaccine. Repertoires were generated with immunoSEQ multiplex PCR, while TCRdb's copy carries only in-frame clones and drops some. Of roughly 180,000 clones in the sample, about 89% were seen once. The source was peripheral blood, collected on day 0 of AZD1222 vaccination. These receptors all stem from an adult in good health.

CDR3 sequence: CASSSHGWSDGYTF. The CDR3 DNA follows: TGTGCCAGCAGTTCCCATGGATGGTCGGATGGCTACACCTTC. The chain carries TRBV27 and TRBJ1-2, with D unclear. The CDR3 loop spans 14 amino acids. The V end lost 4 bases, the J end lost 6 bases, and 15 bases lay between the germline ends. The germline V gene encodes CDR1 MNHEY and CDR2 SMNVEV (reference sequence).

V gene TRBV6-5 combines with J gene TRBJ1-2; D is ambiguous. V was pared by 6 bases and J by 2 bases, with 10 bases between. CDR1 MNHEY and CDR2 SVGAGI come from the germline V gene. The length of the CDR3 is 13 residues. The CDR3 sequence: CASSPERNYGYTF. CDR3 sequence (DNA): TGTGCCAGCAGCCCAGAGCGGAACTATGGCTACACCTTC.

This clone was found once. DNA for the CDR3: TGTGCCAGCAGTGACACCTTAACTACCGAGCAGTACTTC. Amino acids: CASSDTLTTEQYF. V and J are TRBV6-1 and TRBJ2-7; no reliable D call. The CDR3 has 13 residues. Germline loops: CDR1 MNHNS, CDR2 SASEGT. The V gene lost 3 bases and the J gene lost 6 bases, with 12 bases spanning the gap.

The chain recombines TRBV19 with TRBJ1-1, with unresolved D. V dropped 7 bases and J dropped 4 bases, with 16 bases sitting between them. In germline, CDR1 is LNHDA, CDR2 SQIVND (reference sequence). CDR3 length: 14 amino acids. In DNA, the CDR3 is TGTGCCAGTACCCACCGGACGGGTGCCACTGAAGCTTTCTTT. Translated: CASTHRTGATEAFF.

The V and J genes are TRBV6-2 or TRBV6-3 and TRBJ1-4; the D gene is possibly TRBD1 (5 bases). Germline V gene data show CDR1 as MNHEY and CDR2 as SVGEGT. CDR3 size: 14 residues. The V end lost 2 bases, the J end lost 8 bases, and 12 bases lay between the germline ends. The CDR3 DNA reads as TGTGCCAGCAGTTACCTTCTCAGGGCCGAAAAACTGTTTTTT. It yields the protein CASSYLLRAEKLFF.

This clone was found a few times. This chain connects TRBV15 to TRBJ2-7; no clear D. Germline V gene data show CDR1 as LNHNV and CDR2 as YYDKDF (reference sequence). CDR3 length equals 12 residues. The germline V and J ends were trimmed by 3 bases and 3 bases, with 6 bases remaining between them. The CDR3 region is CATSSPNYEQYF. CDR3 in DNA: TGTGCCACCAGCAGCCCAAACTACGAGCAGTACTTC.

This clone was observed a single time. The rearrangement links TRBV6-2 or TRBV6-3 to TRBJ2-3; possible D gene TRBD2, 6 bases. V gave up 4 bases and J gave up 0 bases, with 8 bases separating them. Looked up from germline, CDR1 is MNHEY and CDR2 is SVGEGT. The CDR3 contains 14 residues. In DNA, the CDR3 is TGTGCCAGCAGTTGGGGGACTAGCACAGATACGCAGTATTTT. This gives the protein CASSWGTSTDTQYF.

This chain uses TRBV30 with TRBJ1-1, with 7 bases that match TRBD1. The CDR3 is 12 residues long. V dropped 6 bases and J dropped 8; count of bases not matched to a gene: 9. Germline V gene data show CDR1 as GTSNPN and CDR2 as SVGIG (reference sequence). The CDR3 loop reads CACLEQGIEAFF. The CDR3 nucleotides read TGTGCCTGCCTTGAACAGGGGATCGAAGCTTTCTTT.

The V call is TRBV6-2 or TRBV6-3, the J call TRBJ2-2; 7 bases line up with TRBD2. Germline CDR1 MNHEY, CDR2 SVGEGT. The junction had 10 bases not matched to a gene; V was cut back by 6 bases and J by 3 bases. The CDR3 totals 16 residues. In nucleotides, the CDR3 is TGTGCCAGCAGCAACCGATTCGGGGGGTACACCGGGGAGCTGTTTTTT. It encodes CASSNRFGGYTGELFF.

The chain uses TRBV5-4 and TRBJ2-1, with unresolved D. The length of the CDR3 is 13 residues. V was trimmed by 0 bases and J by 4 bases, leaving 5 bases between them. Germline values: CDR1 SGHNT, CDR2 YYREEE (reference sequence). The CDR3 here is CASSLDSYNEQFF. In DNA, the CDR3 is TGTGCCAGCAGCTTGGACAGTTACAATGAGCAGTTCTTC.

V and J are TRBV6-5 and TRBJ1-5; D not resolved. CDR3 length equals 15 residues. Germline loops: CDR1 MNHEY, CDR2 SVGAGI. V lost 6 bases and J lost 1, with 13 bases in between. The DNA for the CDR3 is TGTGCCAGCAGCGCCCGTGGGCCGAGCAATCAGCCCCAGCATTTT. Amino acids: CASSARGPSNQPQHF.

The genes are TRBV30 and TRBJ1-2, with 8 bases that match TRBD1. With V trimmed by 5 bases and J by 4 bases, 9 bases remained unmatched. Germline CDR1 GTSNPN, CDR2 SVGIG (reference sequence). This CDR3 comprises 14 residues. The CDR3 DNA is TGTGCCTGGGCATCGGCAGGGGGCAGCTATGGCTACACCTTC. This translates into CAWASAGGSYGYTF.

This sequence joins TRBV7-2 and TRBJ2-3; 9 positions agree with TRBD2. The CDR3 spans 15 residues. Losses at the gene ends were 1 base for V and 9 bases for J; bases not matched to a gene: 8. CDR1 SGHTA and CDR2 FQGNSA come from the germline V gene. This CDR3 is CASSLGLAGTPTQYF. CDR3 DNA sequence: TGTGCCAGCAGCTTAGGTCTAGCGGGAACCCCAACGCAGTATTTT.

In this sample, this clone turned up once. The V and J genes are TRBV11-3 and TRBJ1-1; D uncertain. V shed 1 base and J shed 7 bases, with 10 bases lying between them. Germline CDR1 and CDR2: SGHNT and YENEEA. The CDR3 has 13 amino acids. CDR3 nucleotides: TGTGCCAGCAGCTTAGGTGGGCAGTTTGAAGCTTTCTTT. This sequence encodes CASSLGGQFEAFF.

Remarks on this clone: Other nucleotide sequences in the sample specify the same CDR3. The rearrangement links TRBV30 to TRBJ1-6, with D possibly matching TRBD1 (5 bases). V lost 0 bases to trimming and J lost 8 bases, with 11 bases between them. The germline V gene encodes CDR1 GTSNPN and CDR2 SVGIG (reference sequence). The CDR3 length is 14 residues. CDR3 residues: CAWSVWQGDSPLHF. The CDR3 DNA follows: TGTGCCTGGAGTGTTTGGCAGGGAGATTCACCCCTCCACTTT.

V gene TRBV6-5 combines with J gene TRBJ1-1; D call uncertain. The CDR3 spans 13 residues. Trimming removed 5 bases at V and 5 bases at J, with 12 bases between. The germline V gene has CDR1 MNHEY and CDR2 SVGAGI. Here the CDR3 reads CASSPAWRTEAFF. Here the CDR3 DNA reads TGTGCCAGCAGTCCCGCATGGAGGACTGAAGCTTTCTTT.

The chain couples TRBV24-1 to TRBJ2-1; TRBD2 agrees at 11 bases. The CDR3 has 20 residues. The germline gives CDR1 KGHDR, CDR2 SFDVKD. V trimming: 5 bases; J trimming: 0 bases; junction bases outside the gene matches: 14. For the CDR3, the DNA is TGTGCCACCAGTGGCCTCCCTGGGACTAGCGGACTTCTCTCCTACAATGAGCAGTTCTTC. This codes for CATSGLPGTSGLLSYNEQFF.